This entry concerns a single T cell receptor (beta chain). Its antigen is not identified. Sequencing was performed with immunoSEQ multiplex PCR; in TCRdb, only in-frame clones are kept and a portion is missing. The data contain approximately 90,000 clones, about 90% of them seen just once; the ten biggest clones take up approximately 8.4%. The record originates from a study of OX40 agonist ivuxolimab in advanced cancers. The wider study: Ivuxolimab, which patients received intravenously every 2 weeks, was dosed at 0.01 to 10 mg/kg.

Study-wide findings and caveats: In a subset of nonresponders, normalized T-cell clonal expansion was also low.

This specimen consisted of CD4+ or CD8+ T cells sorted from blood, obtained in a trial of the OX40 agonist ivuxolimab. The sequence came from an adult with an advanced solid tumor such as melanoma, head and neck, liver or kidney cancer.

CDR3 nucleotides: TGTGCCAGCAGCGTTAGCGGGAGGCCTAGCGATGAGCAGTTCTTC. It codes for CASSVSGRPSDEQFF. V and J are TRBV9 and TRBJ2-1; TRBD2 aligns across 10 bases. With V trimmed by 2 bases and J by 8 bases, 7 bases remained unmatched. The germline V gene encodes CDR1 SGDLS and CDR2 YYNGEE. The CDR3 loop spans 15 amino acids.